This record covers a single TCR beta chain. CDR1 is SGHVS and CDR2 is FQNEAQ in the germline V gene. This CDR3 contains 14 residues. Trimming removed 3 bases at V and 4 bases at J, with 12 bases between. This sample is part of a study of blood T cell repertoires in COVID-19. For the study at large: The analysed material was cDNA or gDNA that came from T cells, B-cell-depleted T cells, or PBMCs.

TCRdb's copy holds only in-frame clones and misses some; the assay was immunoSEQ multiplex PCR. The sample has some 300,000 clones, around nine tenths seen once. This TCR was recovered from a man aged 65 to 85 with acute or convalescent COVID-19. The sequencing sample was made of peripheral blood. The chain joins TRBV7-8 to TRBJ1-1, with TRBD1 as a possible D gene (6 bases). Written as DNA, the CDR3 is TGTGCCAGCAGCTTCTTCAAAGGGGGCACTGAAGCTTTCTTT. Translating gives CASSFFKGGTEAFF. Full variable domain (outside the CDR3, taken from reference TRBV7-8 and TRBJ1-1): GAGVSQSPRYKVAKRGQDVALRCDPISGHVSLFWYQQALGQGPEFLTYFQNEAQLDKSGLPSDRFFAERPEGSVSTLKIQRTQQEDSAVYLCASSFFKGGTEAFFGQGTRLTVV.